The entry below gives a single T cell receptor beta chain sequence along with its context. The target of this receptor is not known. The record has no base qualities; no much larger clone is one base away. These data are taken from a study of T cell changes during pregnancy in multiple sclerosis (dated by TCRdb to about 2019). In terms of the full investigation: The study examined how the T cell repertoire changed over the course of pregnancy in women with multiple sclerosis.

Library creation used the immunoSEQ multiplex PCR assay. TCRdb mirrors the immuneACCESS table, restricted to in-frame sequences. Some clones are absent from its copies; in checked studies, under half trace to an unresolved V gene, and the reason for the others is unknown. The sample table records 40,000 to 45,000 clones; 85% to 95% of these occur just once. The biggest ten clones account for roughly 0.6% of the sample. Its CDR3 holds 15 amino acids, cysteine through phenylalanine. Of the read, only the CDR3 DNA is kept; its 45 bases are in frame from base 1. The V and J ends are trimmed by 6 bases and 0 bases, leaving 14 bases between them. The germline V gene specifies KGHSH as CDR1 and LQKENI as CDR2.

The chain was built from TRBV18 and TRBJ1-2, with the D gene not clear enough to name. The TCR comes from a female donor with multiple sclerosis, enrolled in a pregnancy study. Sequencing used CD4+ T cells from peripheral blood mononuclear cells, obtained in the third trimester of pregnancy. The CDR3 sequence is CASSSQEGANYGYTF. The bases read TGTGCCAGCTCCTCCCAAGAGGGAGCTAACTATGGCTACACCTTC.